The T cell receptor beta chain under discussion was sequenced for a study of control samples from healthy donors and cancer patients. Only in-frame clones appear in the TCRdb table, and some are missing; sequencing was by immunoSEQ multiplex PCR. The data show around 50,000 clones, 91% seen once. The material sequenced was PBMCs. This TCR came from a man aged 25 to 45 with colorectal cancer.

DNA for the CDR3: TGTGCCAGCAGCTTAGCGGTAGGGCTGGCAGGGGTGAGTTCACCCCTCCACTTT. Encoded protein: CASSLAVGLAGVSSPLHF. The rearrangement uses TRBV7-2 and TRBJ1-6; weak D call: TRBD1 (6 bases). CDR1 SGHTA and CDR2 FQGNSA come from the germline V gene. The CDR3 sequence is 18 residues long. V lost 0 bases and J lost 9, with 21 bases in between.